This T cell receptor beta chain was identified during a study of T cells in localized non-small cell lung cancer. Sequenced by immunoSEQ multiplex PCR; TCRdb stores in-frame clones only, minus some. Of some 85,000 clones listed, around three quarters are singletons. From germline, CDR1 is SGDLS and CDR2 YYNGEE. This CDR3 has 16 residues. Trimming at V came to 5 bases and at J to 2 bases, leaving 10 bases not matched to a gene. The gene calls are TRBV9 and TRBJ2-1; TRBD2 agrees at 7 bases. This TCR came from a man between 40 and 70 years old with stage II squamous cell lung carcinoma. The sequencing here drew on PBMCs, taken before any cancer treatment. The CDR3 region is CASRGDSGTTYNEQFF. The CDR3 DNA sequence: TGTGCCAGCAGAGGTGACTCCGGGACTACCTACAATGAGCAGTTCTTC.